This T cell receptor (beta chain) originates from a study of T cells in Graves' hyperthyroidism and ophthalmopathy. The CDR3 length is 15 residues. Germline V lookup: CDR1 SNHLY, CDR2 FYNNEI. V shed 7 bases and J 3 bases; nucleotides not matched to a gene: 7. It was RNA transcripts that yielded the amplified TCR beta CDR3 regions. TCR CDR3 underwent first-round RT-PCR with the HTBI primer set. TCRdb ran MiXCR on the multiplex PCR reads and lists one entry per CDR3 protein. Counted here are around 290,000 distinct CDR3 sequences, 10% to 15% occurring once; the ten biggest clones make up more than 7.5%. This clonotype was detected ten times or more.

This clonotype originated in a woman aged 25 to 39 with Graves' hyperthyroidism that later progressed to Graves' ophthalmopathy. V gene TRBV2 combines with J gene TRBJ2-3; 10 bases match TRBD1. Sequenced: blood. The CDR3 is CASKADRGETDTQYF. The CDR3 bases are TGTGCCAGCAAAGCGGACAGGGGGGAGACAGATACGCAGTATTTT.